The 25 T cell receptor beta chains listed next were all sequenced from one sample in a study of T cells in Graves' hyperthyroidism and ophthalmopathy (dated by TCRdb to between 2018 and 2021). Library preparation employed multiplex PCR. Sequencing was carried out with an Illumina HiSeq 2000. Amplification of TCR beta CDR3 regions was carried out from RNA transcripts. The first round of RT-PCR for the TCR CDR3 was performed with the HTBI primer set and the Qiagen OneStep RT-PCR kit. The public reads were quality trimmed at Q25 with fastp and then assembled into clones with MiXCR by TCRdb, keeping productive beta chains. Each CDR3 protein appears once, grouped with its most common genes and DNA. The sample profile shows roughly 800,000 distinct CDR3 sequences; over 35% of them were found once. The leading ten clones occupy about 9% of the sample. The sequencing input was blood. The source is a man aged 18 to 29 with Graves' hyperthyroidism.

This clonotype was recorded at least ten times. CDR3: CASSERNTGELFF. The CDR3 DNA reads TGCGCCAGCAGTGAGAGGAACACCGGGGAGCTGTTTTTT. The V call is TRBV10-2, the J call TRBJ2-2; no clear D gene. Per the germline V gene, CDR1 is WSHSY and CDR2 is SAAADI. This CDR3 spans 13 amino acids. Trimming left V 2 bases short and J 1 base short, with 2 bases between.

The V call is TRBV29-1, the J call TRBJ2-1; TRBD2 aligns across 8 bases. The J segment lost 10 bases and the V segment lost 6 bases, leaving 8 bases of the junction unmatched. CDR3 length: 12 residues. The germline V gene has CDR1 SQVTM and CDR2 ANQGSEA. As DNA, the CDR3 is TGCAGCGTCGTAAGCGGGAGTAACGAGCAGTTCTTC. Protein: CSVVSGSNEQFF.

This clonotype was counted many times. The rearrangement joins TRBV7-9 to TRBJ2-2; TRBD1 matches at 7 bases. Germline V gene lookup returns CDR1 SEHNR and CDR2 FQNEAQ (reference sequence). With V trimmed by 5 bases and J by 6 bases, 9 bases remained unmatched. This CDR3 region has 15 residues. CDR3 loop: CASSLRGQVSGELFF. CDR3 coding DNA: TGTGCCAGCAGCCTCCGAGGACAGGTGTCCGGGGAGCTGTTTTTT.

The V call is TRBV20-1, the J call TRBJ2-2; TRBD1 is a possible D gene (6 bases). CDR1 DFQATT and CDR2 SNEGSKA come from the germline V gene (reference sequence). V lost 0 bases, J lost 5 bases, and 13 bases lay in between. This CDR3 region has 15 residues. In nucleotides, the CDR3 is TGCAGTGCTAGAGATAGGGCAGGGGTTACCGGGGAGCTGTTTTTT. Its translation is CSARDRAGVTGELFF.

This clonotype was counted ten times or more. The V call is TRBV19, the J call TRBJ1-1, with D perhaps matching TRBD1 (5 bases). Germline CDR1 and CDR2: LNHDA and SQIVND (reference sequence). The CDR3 spans 12 residues. Trimming left V 5 bases short and J 11 bases short, with 15 bases between. CDR3 in amino acids: CASSLGARDAFF. The CDR3 DNA reads TGTGCCAGTAGTCTTGGAGCGCGGGACGCTTTCTTT.

This clonotype has at least ten counts. The V call is TRBV7-9, the J call TRBJ2-7; possibly TRBD1 for D (6 bases). V lost 5 bases and J lost 2, with 10 bases in between. Germline V CDR1 and CDR2: SEHNR, FQNEAQ (reference sequence). CDR3 length: 13 residues. CDR3 residues: CASSGRGTYEQYF. The CDR3 DNA reads TGTGCCAGCAGCGGCAGGGGCACCTACGAGCAGTACTTC.

The rearrangement uses TRBV7-9 and TRBJ2-2, with D possibly TRBD1 on 5 matching bases. Germline V gives CDR1 SEHNR, CDR2 FQNEAQ (reference sequence). The CDR3 totals 16 residues. Trimming shortened V by 3 bases and J by 4 bases, and 15 bases separated the two germline ends. The CDR3 here is CASSLLYGAGTGELFF. The DNA for the CDR3 is TGTGCCAGCAGCTTGCTATATGGGGCAGGCACCGGGGAGCTGTTTTTT.

This clonotype was recorded a few times. V gene TRBV29-1 combines with J gene TRBJ2-7; 7 bases fit TRBD1. The germline gives CDR1 SQVTM, CDR2 ANQGSEA. The V gene end was trimmed by 4 bases and the J gene end by 2 bases; junction bases not matched to a gene: 5. The CDR3 has 13 amino acids. CDR3 nucleotide sequence: TGCAGCGTTGGCCCCACAGGGGCCTACGAGCAGTACTTC. It specifies CSVGPTGAYEQYF.

This clonotype occurred many times. The rearrangement uses TRBV10-3 and TRBJ2-7; weak D call: TRBD2 (5 bases). The ends were cut back, 10 bases at V and 6 bases at J, with 19 bases in the middle. The germline V gene has CDR1 ENHRY and CDR2 SYGVKD. The CDR3 extends over 13 amino acids. CDR3: CATIRARGSEQYF. Here the CDR3 DNA reads TGTGCCACCATCCGGGCCCGCGGGTCCGAGCAGTACTTC.

This clonotype was counted ten times or more. V gene TRBV29-1 combines with J gene TRBJ2-7; 7 bases fit TRBD2. V lost 5 bases to trimming and J lost 0 bases; unmatched junction nucleotides: 7. This CDR3 has 14 residues. Germline V gene sequence: CDR1 SQVTM, CDR2 ANQGSEA. The CDR3 sequence: CSVRAGAHSYEQYF. In nucleotides, the CDR3 is TGCAGCGTTCGGGCGGGAGCCCACTCCTACGAGCAGTACTTC.

The chain uses TRBV7-9 and TRBJ2-5; TRBD1 aligns across 7 bases. The V gene end was trimmed by 10 bases and the J gene end by 4 bases; junction bases not matched to a gene: 6. The CDR3 loop spans 12 amino acids. The germline CDR1 and CDR2 sequences are SEHNR and FQNEAQ (reference sequence). The CDR3 sequence: CATTTGRETQYF. Written as DNA, the CDR3 is TGTGCCACCACGACAGGGCGAGAGACCCAGTACTTC.

The rearrangement joins TRBV29-1 to TRBJ2-6; perhaps TRBD2 as D (5 bases). The germline CDR1 and CDR2 sequences are SQVTM and ANQGSEA. The CDR3 consists of 14 residues. The V end lost 0 bases, the J end lost 3 bases, and 6 bases lay between the germline ends. CDR3 sequence reads: CSVEEEVGANVLTF. Here the CDR3 DNA reads TGCAGCGTTGAAGAGGAGGTTGGGGCCAACGTCCTGACTTTC.

In its sample, this clonotype was seen a few times. This rearrangement joins TRBV7-2 to TRBJ1-1, with D unclear. CDR1 is SGHTA, CDR2 FQGNSA, per germline. The length of the CDR3 is 15 residues. Trimming took 5 bases from V and 0 from J, leaving 13 bases between them. The CDR3 nucleotides read TGTGCCAGCAGCCCGCGCGGAGAGCTGAACACTGAAGCTTTCTTT. Protein sequence: CASSPRGELNTEAFF.

This clonotype was counted between two and nine times. The V gene is TRBV18, the J gene TRBJ2-5; D is ambiguous. Between the trimmed V and J ends, which lost 6 bases and 3 bases, there was a span of 11 bases. CDR1 is KGHSH, CDR2 LQKENI, per germline. The CDR3 length is 13 residues. In DNA, the CDR3 is TGTGCCAGCTCGGCCGATTTAGAAGAGACCCAGTACTTC. This codes for CASSADLEETQYF.

The chain links TRBV7-2 to TRBJ2-7; 7 bases fit TRBD2. Germline lookup yields CDR1 SGHTA and CDR2 FQGNSA. V shed 6 bases, J shed 2 bases, and the junction held 10 bases outside the gene matches. The CDR3 spans 15 residues. In DNA, the CDR3 is TGTGCCAGCAGTGCTGTCTCTGGGACTACCTACGAGCAGTACTTC. This codes for CASSAVSGTTYEQYF.

The DNA for the CDR3 is TGTGCCAGCAGCTTAGAGGCGCGGAGGGGGAATAATGAAAAACTGTTTTTT. Translation: CASSLEARRGNNEKLFF. The rearrangement uses TRBV7-2 and TRBJ1-4; D perhaps matches TRBD1 (6 bases). V gave up 1 base and J gave up 4 bases, with 16 bases separating them. The CDR3 has 17 residues. Germline-derived CDR1 and CDR2 are SGHTA and FQGNSA.

In the case of this clonotype: This clone may be a read error of a much larger clone one base away. This chain uses TRBV2 with TRBJ1-1; TRBD1 matches 7 bases. Germline V gene sequence: CDR1 SNHLY, CDR2 FYNNEI. The CDR3 runs to 10 residues. CDR3 DNA sequence: TGTGCCAGCGAGCGACAGGGAGCTTCCTTT. Translating it yields CASERQGASF.

This clonotype came up a few times. This clone may be a read error of a much larger clone one base away. This chain uses TRBV11-2 with TRBJ2-7, with 7 bases lining up with TRBD2. The CDR3 is made up of 13 amino acids. V was clipped by 4 bases and J by 3 bases; unmatched bases: 3. Germline V lookup: CDR1 SGHAT, CDR2 FQNNGV. Here the CDR3 DNA reads TGTGCCAGCAGCTCCAGGGACTACTACGAGCAGTACTTC. Protein product: CASSSRDYYEQYF.

This clonotype has just a few counts. This chain's CDR3 is CASSRGLAGEVQYF. The CDR3, as DNA: TGTGCCAGCAGTCGGGGACTAGCGGGAGAAGTGCAGTACTTC. The chain recombines TRBV7-9 with TRBJ2-7, with 14 nucleotides matching TRBD2. Germline lookup yields CDR1 SEHNR and CDR2 FQNEAQ (reference sequence). V gave up 6 bases and J gave up 9 bases; unmatched junction bases: 7. The CDR3 loop spans 14 amino acids.

This clonotype showed up just a few times. V usage is TRBV19 and J usage is TRBJ1-5, with a tentative D call TRBD1 (5 bases). Per germline, CDR1 LNHDA and CDR2 SQIVND (reference sequence). V lost 10 bases and J 5 bases, leaving 18 bases between the germline ends. There are 14 residues in the CDR3. CDR3: CATHGGGVHQPQHF. CDR3 nucleotide sequence: TGTGCCACCCACGGAGGAGGGGTACATCAGCCCCAGCATTTT.

This clonotype appeared a few times. J is TRBJ1-3 and V is TRBV13; no definite D call. Germline CDR1 is PRHDT and CDR2 is FYEKMQ (reference sequence). The CDR3 is made up of 13 amino acids. V lost 11 bases and J 0 bases, leaving 11 bases between the germline ends. In DNA, the CDR3 is TGTGCCGTGCGCGAGGGCTCTGGAAACACCATATATTTT. Translation: CAVREGSGNTIYF.

This clonotype was counted at least ten times. The chain recombines TRBV10-2 with TRBJ1-1; no clear D. Germline-derived CDR1 and CDR2 are WSHSY and SAAADI. The CDR3 covers 11 residues. Trimming left V 10 bases short and J 7 bases short, with 13 bases between. The CDR3 nucleotides are TGCGCCACTGAGATGAGGAGTGAAGCTTTCTTT. It translates to CATEMRSEAFF.

At least ten counts were recorded for this clonotype. The rearrangement links TRBV29-1 to TRBJ2-5, with D hard to call. Germline CDR1 SQVTM, CDR2 ANQGSEA. The length of the CDR3 is 12 residues. The V end lost 4 bases, the J end lost 0 bases, and 6 bases lay between the germline ends. The CDR3: CSVVRDQETQYF. In DNA form, the CDR3 reads TGCAGCGTTGTAAGGGACCAAGAGACCCAGTACTTC.

The V and J genes are TRBV7-2 and TRBJ2-7; 9 bases are shared with TRBD2. The CDR3 consists of 15 residues. V was clipped by 5 bases and J by 2 bases; unmatched bases: 7. Germline CDR1 reads SGHTA; CDR2 reads FQGNSA. CDR3 sequence reads: CASSQELAGTYEQYF. In DNA form, the CDR3 reads TGTGCCAGCAGCCAAGAACTAGCGGGTACCTACGAGCAGTACTTC. The entire variable domain, with the rest obtained from reference TRBV7-2 and TRBJ2-7, is as follows: GAGVSQSPSNKVTEKGKDVELRCDPISGHTALYWYRQSLGQGLEFLIYFQGNSAPDKSGLPSDRFSAERTGGSVSTLTIQRTQQEDSAVYLCASSQELAGTYEQYFGPGTRLTVT.

This clonotype came up many times. The rearrangement joins TRBV7-9 to TRBJ2-7; D may be TRBD1 (5 bases). CDR3 size: 14 residues. Germline V gene sequence: CDR1 SEHNR, CDR2 FQNEAQ (reference sequence). V was clipped by 5 bases and J by 2 bases, with 13 bases between them. The CDR3 is CASSPRQTAYEQYF. The DNA for the CDR3 is TGTGCCAGCAGCCCGAGACAGACAGCCTACGAGCAGTACTTC. The full variable domain, completed using reference TRBV7-9 and TRBJ2-7, is DTGVSQNPRHKITKRGQNVTFRCDPISEHNRLYWYRQTLGQGPEFLTYFQNEAQLEKSRLLSDRFSAERPKGSFSTLEIQRTEQGDSAMYLCASSPRQTAYEQYFGPGTRLTVT.